This T cell receptor beta chain emerged from a study of blood T cell repertoires in COVID-19. Study background: Samples of COVID-19 (acute and convalescent) were obtained from the United States, Italy and Spain. PBMCs, B-cell-depleted T cells, or T cells were the source of the cDNA or gDNA that made up the material.

The CDR3 loop spans 11 amino acids. V lost 2 bases and J lost 7, with 3 bases in between. Germline CDR1 reads WSHSY; CDR2 reads SAAADI. This clone appeared a single time. Per the original data handling: Nucleated cell counts were estimated from reference gene primer amplification. The method was immunoSEQ multiplex PCR; TCRdb's version includes in-frame clones alone and lacks a portion of them. That table supplies the V and J calls and clone size; D and trimming were determined from the DNA. The data show 75,000 to 90,000 clones, around 90% seen once. The J gene is TRBJ2-1, the V gene TRBV10-2; no clear D. The sequence was obtained from a human donor in a cohort sampled during active COVID-19. The material sequenced was peripheral blood. The CDR3, as DNA: TGCGCCAGCAGTGAGCGGAATGAGCAGTTCTTC. This sequence encodes CASSERNEQFF.